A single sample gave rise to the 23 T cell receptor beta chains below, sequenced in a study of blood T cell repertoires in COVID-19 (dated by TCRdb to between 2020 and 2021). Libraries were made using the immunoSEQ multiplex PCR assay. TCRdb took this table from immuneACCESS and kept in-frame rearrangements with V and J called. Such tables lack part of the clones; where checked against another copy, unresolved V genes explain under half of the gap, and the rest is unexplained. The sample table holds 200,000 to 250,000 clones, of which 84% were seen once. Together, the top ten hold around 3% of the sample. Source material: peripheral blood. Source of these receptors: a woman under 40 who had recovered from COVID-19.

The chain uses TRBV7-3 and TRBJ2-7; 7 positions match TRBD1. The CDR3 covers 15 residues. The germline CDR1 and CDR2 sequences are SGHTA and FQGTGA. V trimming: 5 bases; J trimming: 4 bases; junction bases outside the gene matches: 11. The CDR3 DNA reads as TGTGCCAGCAGCCGCAAAGGGGGCGCCGGTTACGAGCAGTACTTC. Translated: CASSRKGGAGYEQYF.

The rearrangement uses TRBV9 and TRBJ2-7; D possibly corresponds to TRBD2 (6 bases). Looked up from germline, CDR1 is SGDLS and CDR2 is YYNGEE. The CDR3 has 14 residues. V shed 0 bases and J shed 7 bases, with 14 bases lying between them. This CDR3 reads CASSVGGAPWEQYF. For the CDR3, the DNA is TGTGCCAGCAGCGTAGGCGGGGCCCCCTGGGAGCAGTACTTC.

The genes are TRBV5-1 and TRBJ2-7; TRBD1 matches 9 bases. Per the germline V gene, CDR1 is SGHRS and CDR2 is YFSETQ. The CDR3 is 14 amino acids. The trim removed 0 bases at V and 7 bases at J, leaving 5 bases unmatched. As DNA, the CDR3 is TGCGCCAGCAGCTTGGCCGGGACAGGGCAGGAGCAGTACTTC. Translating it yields CASSLAGTGQEQYF.

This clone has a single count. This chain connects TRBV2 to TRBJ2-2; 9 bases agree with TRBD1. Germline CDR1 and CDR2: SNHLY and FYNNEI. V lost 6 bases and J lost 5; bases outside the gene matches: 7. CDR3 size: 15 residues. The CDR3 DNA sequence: TGTGCCAGCAGAATCGGGACAGGGTTTACCGGGGAGCTGTTTTTT. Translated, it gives CASRIGTGFTGELFF.

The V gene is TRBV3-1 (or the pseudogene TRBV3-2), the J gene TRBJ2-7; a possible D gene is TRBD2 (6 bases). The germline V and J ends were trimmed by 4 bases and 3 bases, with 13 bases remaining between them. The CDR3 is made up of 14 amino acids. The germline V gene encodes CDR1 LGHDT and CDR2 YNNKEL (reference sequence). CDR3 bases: TGTGCCAGCAGCCCAGGCGGGATGATCTACGAGCAGTACTTC. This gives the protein CASSPGGMIYEQYF.

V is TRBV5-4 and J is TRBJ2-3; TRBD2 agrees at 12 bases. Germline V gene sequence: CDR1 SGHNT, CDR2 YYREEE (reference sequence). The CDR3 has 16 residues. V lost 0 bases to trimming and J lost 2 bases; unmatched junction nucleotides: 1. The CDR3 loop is CASSLGTSGITDTQYF. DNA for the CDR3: TGTGCCAGCAGCTTGGGGACTAGCGGGATCACAGATACGCAGTATTTT. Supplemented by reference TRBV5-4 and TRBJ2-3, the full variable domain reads ETGVTQSPTHLIKTRGQQVTLRCSSQSGHNTVSWYQQALGQGPQFIFQYYREEENGRGNFPPRFSGLQFPNYSSELNVNALELDDSALYLCASSLGTSGITDTQYFGPGTRLTVL.

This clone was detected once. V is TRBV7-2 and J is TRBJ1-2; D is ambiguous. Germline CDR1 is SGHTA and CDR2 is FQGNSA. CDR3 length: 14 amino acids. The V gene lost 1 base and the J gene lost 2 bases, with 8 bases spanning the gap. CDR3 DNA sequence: TGTGCCAGCAGCTTAGGAACGCTAAACTATGGCTACACCTTC. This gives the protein CASSLGTLNYGYTF.

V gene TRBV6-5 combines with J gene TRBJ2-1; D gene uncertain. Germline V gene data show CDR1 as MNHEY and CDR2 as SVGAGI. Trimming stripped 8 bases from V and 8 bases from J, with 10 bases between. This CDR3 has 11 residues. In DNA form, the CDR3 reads TGTGCCAGCTGGCTCCGCCATGAGCAGTTCTTC. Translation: CASWLRHEQFF.

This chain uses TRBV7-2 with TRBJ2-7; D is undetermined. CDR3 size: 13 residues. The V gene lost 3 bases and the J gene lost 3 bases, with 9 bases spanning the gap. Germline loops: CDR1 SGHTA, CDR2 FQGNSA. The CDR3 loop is CASSFSAVYEQYF. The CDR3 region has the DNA TGTGCCAGCAGCTTTAGTGCGGTCTACGAGCAGTACTTC.

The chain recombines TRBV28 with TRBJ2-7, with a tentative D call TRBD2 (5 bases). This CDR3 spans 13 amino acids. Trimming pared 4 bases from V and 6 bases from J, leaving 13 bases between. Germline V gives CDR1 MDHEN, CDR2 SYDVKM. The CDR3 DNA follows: TGTGCCAGCAGTTGGGAGCCCCTTGTCGAGCAGTACTTC. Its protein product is CASSWEPLVEQYF.

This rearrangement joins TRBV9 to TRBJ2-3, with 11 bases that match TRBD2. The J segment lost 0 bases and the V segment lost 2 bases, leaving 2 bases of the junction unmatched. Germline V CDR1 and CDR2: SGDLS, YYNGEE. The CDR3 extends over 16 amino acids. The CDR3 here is CASSVRTSGSTDTQYF. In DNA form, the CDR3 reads TGTGCCAGCAGCGTCAGGACTAGCGGGAGCACAGATACGCAGTATTTT.

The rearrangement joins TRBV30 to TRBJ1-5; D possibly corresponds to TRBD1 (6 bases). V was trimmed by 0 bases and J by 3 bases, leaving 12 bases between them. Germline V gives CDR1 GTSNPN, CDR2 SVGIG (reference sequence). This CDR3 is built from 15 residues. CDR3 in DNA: TGTGCCTGGAGTGTAATAGGGGGTCCCAATCAGCCCCAGCATTTT. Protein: CAWSVIGGPNQPQHF.

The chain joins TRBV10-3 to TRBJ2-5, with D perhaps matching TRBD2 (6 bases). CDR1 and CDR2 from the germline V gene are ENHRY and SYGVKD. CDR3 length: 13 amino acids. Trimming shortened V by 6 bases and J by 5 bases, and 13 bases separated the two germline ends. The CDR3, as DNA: TGTGCCATCAGGAAACAGGAGGGGGAGACCCAGTACTTC. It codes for CAIRKQEGETQYF.

The CDR3 nucleotides read TGTGCCAGCACCGTAAGAGGACTAGCGGGAGGTTGGGGGTGGGAGACCCAGTACTTC. Amino acid sequence: CASTVRGLAGGWGWETQYF. This chain links TRBV7-3 with TRBJ2-5, with 14 bases aligning to TRBD2. The CDR3 has 19 residues. V dropped 7 bases and J dropped 5; count of bases not matched to a gene: 18. CDR1 is SGHTA and CDR2 is FQGTGA in the germline V gene.

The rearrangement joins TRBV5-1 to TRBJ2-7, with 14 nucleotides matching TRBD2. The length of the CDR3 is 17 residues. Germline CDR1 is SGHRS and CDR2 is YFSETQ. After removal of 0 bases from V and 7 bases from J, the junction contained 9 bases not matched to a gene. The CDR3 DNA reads TGCGCCAGCAGCTTGGCCCCCGGGACTAGCGGGAGTGGAGAGCAGTACTTC. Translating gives CASSLAPGTSGSGEQYF.

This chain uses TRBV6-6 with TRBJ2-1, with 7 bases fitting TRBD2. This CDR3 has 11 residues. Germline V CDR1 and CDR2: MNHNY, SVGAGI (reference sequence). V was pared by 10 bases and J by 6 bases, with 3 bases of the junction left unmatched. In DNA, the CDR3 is TGTGCCATTTTAGCGGGCAATGAGCAGTTCTTC. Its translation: CAILAGNEQFF.

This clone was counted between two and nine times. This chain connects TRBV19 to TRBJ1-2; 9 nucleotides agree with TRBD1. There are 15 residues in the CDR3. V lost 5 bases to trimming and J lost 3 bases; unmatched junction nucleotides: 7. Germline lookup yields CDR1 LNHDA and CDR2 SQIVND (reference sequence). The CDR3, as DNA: TGTGCCAGTAGTCCAACCGGGACAGGGTACTATGGCTACACCTTC. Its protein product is CASSPTGTGYYGYTF. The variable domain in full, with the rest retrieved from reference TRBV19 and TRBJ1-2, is DGGITQSPKYLFRKEGQNVTLSCEQNLNHDAMYWYRQDPGQGLRLIYYSQIVNDFQKGDIAEGYSVSREKKESFPLTVTSAQKNPTAFYLCASSPTGTGYYGYTFGSGTRLTVV.

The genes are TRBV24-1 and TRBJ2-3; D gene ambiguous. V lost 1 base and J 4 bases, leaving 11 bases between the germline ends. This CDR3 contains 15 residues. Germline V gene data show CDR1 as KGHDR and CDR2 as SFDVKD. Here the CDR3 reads CATSDFPTSADTQYF. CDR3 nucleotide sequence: TGTGCCACCAGTGATTTCCCCACCAGCGCAGATACGCAGTATTTT.

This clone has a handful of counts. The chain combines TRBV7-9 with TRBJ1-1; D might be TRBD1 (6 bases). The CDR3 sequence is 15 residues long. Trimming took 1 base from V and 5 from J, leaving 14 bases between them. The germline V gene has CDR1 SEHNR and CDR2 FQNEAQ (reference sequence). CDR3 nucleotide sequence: TGTGCCAGCAGCTTAGGGGTTCCGAGGGGGACTGAAGCTTTCTTT. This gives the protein CASSLGVPRGTEAFF.

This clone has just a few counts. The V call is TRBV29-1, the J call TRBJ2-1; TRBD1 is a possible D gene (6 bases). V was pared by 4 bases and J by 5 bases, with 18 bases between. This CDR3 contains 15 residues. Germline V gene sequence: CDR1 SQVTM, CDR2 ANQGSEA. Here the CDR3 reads CSVGMWQGFDNEQFF. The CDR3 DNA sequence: TGCAGCGTTGGAATGTGGCAGGGGTTCGACAATGAGCAGTTCTTC.

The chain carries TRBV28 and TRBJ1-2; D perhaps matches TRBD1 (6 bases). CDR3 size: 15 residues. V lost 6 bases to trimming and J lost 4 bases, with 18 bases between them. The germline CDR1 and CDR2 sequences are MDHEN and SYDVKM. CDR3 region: CASRKPGQIPYGYTF. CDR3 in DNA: TGTGCCAGCAGGAAACCCGGACAGATTCCCTATGGCTACACCTTC.

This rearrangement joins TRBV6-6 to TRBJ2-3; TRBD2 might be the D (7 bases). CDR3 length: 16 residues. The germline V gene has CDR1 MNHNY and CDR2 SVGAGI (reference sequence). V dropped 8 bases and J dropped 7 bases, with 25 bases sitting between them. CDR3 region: CASGPVGRGGSHTQYF. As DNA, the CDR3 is TGTGCCAGCGGCCCCGTGGGTAGGGGGGGTTCGCATACGCAGTATTTT.

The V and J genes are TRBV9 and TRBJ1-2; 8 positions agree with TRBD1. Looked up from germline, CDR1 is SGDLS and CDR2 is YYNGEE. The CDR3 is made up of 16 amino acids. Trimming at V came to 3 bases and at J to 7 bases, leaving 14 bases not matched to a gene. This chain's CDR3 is CASSANPQDRDLGYTF. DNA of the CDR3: TGTGCCAGCAGCGCCAACCCCCAGGACAGGGATCTTGGCTACACCTTC.